Listed here are 32 T cell receptor beta chains from one sample, sequenced in a study of shared clonotypes between healthy human individuals. Profiling relied on immunoSEQ multiplex PCR, and the TCRdb table lists in-frame clones only, not all of them. Here the sample spans around 700,000 clones, 92% being singletons. In the naive CD8 group, cells lacked CD45RO and were positively selected for CCR7, so terminally differentiated effector memory CD45RA+ cells were left out. Sample: naive CD8+ T cells sorted from blood. These receptors originate from a man aged 25-40 years in good health.

V is TRBV7-8 and J is TRBJ2-1, with D unresolved. CDR3 length equals 13 residues. The V end was cut by 6 bases, the J end by 4 bases, with 10 bases between. Germline CDR1 and CDR2: SGHVS and FQNEAQ. The DNA for the CDR3 is TGTGCCAGCAGTTCTACAGCTTACAATGAGCAGTTCTTC. Protein sequence: CASSSTAYNEQFF. The full variable domain, rest sourced from reference TRBV7-8 and TRBJ2-1, is GAGVSQSPRYKVAKRGQDVALRCDPISGHVSLFWYQQALGQGPEFLTYFQNEAQLDKSGLPSDRFFAERPEGSVSTLKIQRTQQEDSAVYLCASSSTAYNEQFFGPGTRLTVL.

The gene calls are TRBV9 and TRBJ2-1, with TRBD2 matching 7 bases. Per germline, CDR1 SGDLS and CDR2 YYNGEE. The junction had 12 bases not matched to a gene; V was cut back by 4 bases and J by 5 bases. The CDR3 has 16 residues. This CDR3 is CASSPGGSGKHNEQFF. The DNA for the CDR3 is TGTGCCAGCAGCCCTGGCGGAAGCGGGAAGCACAATGAGCAGTTCTTC.

The chain carries TRBV4-3 and TRBJ2-3; 9 bases align to TRBD1. The V and J ends lost 1 base and 4 bases, in that order; junction bases with no gene match: 6. CDR1 and CDR2 (germline): LGHNA, YSLEER. The CDR3 is 16 residues long. The CDR3 nucleotides read TGCGCCAGCAGCCAAGGGACAGGGGTCCCCGCAGATACGCAGTATTTT. It codes for CASSQGTGVPADTQYF.

The gene calls are TRBV28 and TRBJ2-2; tentative D call: TRBD2 (5 bases). The V end was cut by 7 bases, the J end by 6 bases, with 12 bases between. CDR1 and CDR2 (germline): MDHEN, SYDVKM. The CDR3 loop spans 13 amino acids. The CDR3 DNA sequence: TGTGCCAGCACCCGGACTGTCGCCGGGGAGCTGTTTTTT. It codes for CASTRTVAGELFF.

The chain combines TRBV7-8 with TRBJ1-1; D gene ambiguous. The CDR3 totals 13 residues. The V gene's germline CDR1 is SGHVS and CDR2 FQNEAQ. Trimming left V 7 bases short and J 0 bases short, with 9 bases between. The CDR3, as DNA: TGTGCCAGCACGCGAGATTTGAACACTGAAGCTTTCTTT. It specifies CASTRDLNTEAFF.

Only one count was recorded for this clone. V is TRBV28 and J is TRBJ2-2, with 9 bases aligning to TRBD2. V lost 3 bases, J lost 8 bases, and 4 bases stayed unmatched. The germline V gene encodes CDR1 MDHEN and CDR2 SYDVKM. The CDR3 consists of 14 residues. CDR3 amino acids: CASSFTSGRGELFF. The DNA of the CDR3 is TGTGCCAGCAGTTTCACTAGCGGGCGGGGGGAGCTGTTTTTT.

This clone came up once. V and J are TRBV5-6 and TRBJ2-7; TRBD2 matches 12 bases. V shed 0 bases, J shed 0 bases, and the junction held 1 base outside the gene matches. The V gene's germline CDR1 is SGHDT and CDR2 YYEEEE. The CDR3 covers 16 residues. CDR3 sequence (DNA): TGTGCCAGCAGCTTGGGACTAGCGGGAGTCTCCTACGAGCAGTACTTC. It codes for CASSLGLAGVSYEQYF.

The CDR3 loop reads CAISELAGKFADTQYF. The CDR3, as DNA: TGTGCCATCAGTGAGCTAGCGGGAAAGTTTGCAGATACGCAGTATTTT. The genes are TRBV10-3 and TRBJ2-3, with 9 positions matching TRBD2. Germline CDR1 and CDR2: ENHRY and SYGVKD. Trimming took 2 bases from V and 4 from J; bases not matched to a gene: 7. The CDR3 runs to 16 residues.

This rearrangement joins TRBV11-2 to TRBJ2-1, with 7 bases matching TRBD1. This CDR3 region has 14 residues. Trimming took 7 bases from V and 5 from J; bases not matched to a gene: 8. Looked up from germline, CDR1 is SGHAT and CDR2 is FQNNGV. The CDR3 DNA reads TGTGCCAGCAACCCGGGACAGTTCCACAATGAGCAGTTCTTC. Translated: CASNPGQFHNEQFF. Combining the CDR3 with reference TRBV11-2 and TRBJ2-1 gives the whole variable domain EAGVAQSPRYKIIEKRQSVAFWCNPISGHATLYWYQQILGQGPKLLIQFQNNGVVDDSQLPKDRFSAERLKGVDSTLKIQPAKLEDSAVYLCASNPGQFHNEQFFGPGTRLTVL.

With respect to this clone: With a much larger clone just one base away, this may be a read error. The chain has TRBV11-3 and TRBJ2-2; D call uncertain. This CDR3 is built from 12 residues. Trimming stripped 3 bases from V and 2 bases from J, with 1 base between. Germline CDR1 and CDR2: SGHNT and YENEEA. CDR3 protein: CASSFNTGELFF. Written as DNA, the CDR3 is TGTGCCAGCAGCTTCAACACCGGGGAGCTGTTTTTT. The whole variable domain, remainder taken from reference TRBV11-3 and TRBJ2-2, is EAGVVQSPRYKIIEKKQPVAFWCNPISGHNTLYWYLQNLGQGPELLIRYENEEAVDDSQLPKDRFSAERLKGVDSTLKIQPAELGDSAVYLCASSFNTGELFFGEGSRLTVL.

V is TRBV27 and J is TRBJ2-1, with TRBD2 as a possible D gene (5 bases). CDR3 size: 15 residues. Germline V gives CDR1 MNHEY, CDR2 SMNVEV (reference sequence). V lost 3 bases and J lost 7, with 16 bases in between. The CDR3 is CASSFLATLGNEQFF. For the CDR3, the DNA is TGTGCCAGCAGTTTTCTAGCTACCCTTGGGAATGAGCAGTTCTTC.

V and J are TRBV19 and TRBJ1-1; 7 bases agree with TRBD1. CDR1 and CDR2 from the germline V gene are LNHDA and SQIVND (reference sequence). V trimming: 3 bases; J trimming: 3 bases; junction bases outside the gene matches: 10. This CDR3 has 16 residues. The CDR3 protein is CASSITPTGRYTEAFF. In nucleotides, the CDR3 is TGTGCCAGTAGTATTACCCCGACAGGGCGATACACTGAAGCTTTCTTT.

The chain combines TRBV9 with TRBJ1-5; possible D gene TRBD1, 6 bases. CDR1 SGDLS and CDR2 YYNGEE come from the germline V gene. Trimming shortened V by 3 bases and J by 0 bases, and 10 bases separated the two germline ends. The length of the CDR3 is 15 residues. CDR3 protein: CASSATGNSNQPQHF. The DNA for the CDR3 is TGTGCCAGCAGCGCTACAGGGAATAGCAATCAGCCCCAGCATTTT.

V and J are TRBV10-3 and TRBJ2-3; D is ambiguous. Trimming left V 1 base short and J 2 bases short, with 4 bases between. Germline V gene sequence: CDR1 ENHRY, CDR2 SYGVKD. This CDR3 contains 13 residues. The CDR3 reads CAISEFTTDTQYF. CDR3 bases: TGTGCCATCAGTGAGTTCACCACAGATACGCAGTATTTT.

This chain joins TRBV4-3 and TRBJ1-4; the D gene is possibly TRBD1 (5 bases). V was clipped by 3 bases and J by 8 bases, with 13 bases between them. Germline V CDR1 and CDR2: LGHNA, YSLEER. CDR3 length: 14 amino acids. The CDR3 spells CASSHSRVGEKLFF. DNA of the CDR3: TGCGCCAGCAGCCACAGCAGGGTGGGGGAAAAACTGTTTTTT.

V gene TRBV27 combines with J gene TRBJ1-1; no clear D. Per germline, CDR1 MNHEY and CDR2 SMNVEV (reference sequence). The V end lost 3 bases, the J end lost 5 bases, and 10 bases lay between the germline ends. The length of the CDR3 is 13 residues. The CDR3 DNA reads as TGTGCCAGCAGTTTTGGACGATTTACTGAAGCTTTCTTT. Translated, it gives CASSFGRFTEAFF.

The sample holds one count of this clone. This chain links TRBV19 with TRBJ1-5, with D possibly TRBD1 on 5 matching bases. The CDR3 covers 14 residues. Deletions cut 6 bases from V and 5 bases from J, with 14 bases between. Germline CDR1 is LNHDA and CDR2 is SQIVND (reference sequence). CDR3 bases: TGTGCCAGTAGGATGGGGGGAGCGCATCAGCCCCAGCATTTT. Its protein product is CASRMGGAHQPQHF.

This sequence joins TRBV7-2 and TRBJ2-1, with 8 bases that match TRBD2. Trimming cost V 3 bases and J 1 base; bases outside gene matches: 8. Germline values: CDR1 SGHTA, CDR2 FQGNSA. The CDR3 is 17 amino acids. The CDR3 is CASSFPTSGTSYNEQFF. CDR3 bases: TGTGCCAGCAGCTTCCCAACTAGCGGAACATCCTACAATGAGCAGTTCTTC.

V is TRBV28 and J is TRBJ2-3; 8 bases agree with TRBD1. CDR1 is MDHEN, CDR2 SYDVKM, per germline. J lost 3 bases, V lost 6 bases, and 11 bases had no gene match. The CDR3 has 16 residues. CDR3 bases: TGTGCCAGCAGACTAGGGTCAGGGGGCCGAACAGATACGCAGTATTTT. Translating gives CASRLGSGGRTDTQYF.

Regarding this clone: The sample carries other DNA sequences with the same CDR3. V is TRBV11-1 and J is TRBJ2-5, with 7 positions matching TRBD1. The germline CDR1 and CDR2 sequences are SGHAT and FQDESV (reference sequence). V dropped 5 bases and J dropped 1; count of bases not matched to a gene: 4. The CDR3 has 14 residues. The CDR3 region has the DNA TGTGCCAGCAGCCCCAGACAGGGCCAAGAGACCCAGTACTTC. Protein product: CASSPRQGQETQYF.

The rearrangement links TRBV28 to TRBJ1-5; 9 bases match TRBD1. After removal of 6 bases from V and 5 bases from J, the junction contained 5 bases not matched to a gene. Looked up from germline, CDR1 is MDHEN and CDR2 is SYDVKM. This CDR3 comprises 14 residues. CDR3 nucleotide sequence: TGTGCCAGCAGCCACAGGGGGCTGTATCAGCCCCAGCATTTT. It is translated as CASSHRGLYQPQHF.

The chain joins TRBV27 to TRBJ2-5; D is unresolved. Germline values: CDR1 MNHEY, CDR2 SMNVEV (reference sequence). V shed 4 bases and J shed 1 base, with 13 bases lying between them. The CDR3 runs 15 residues. The CDR3 region is CASSSWETVQETQYF. The DNA of the CDR3 is TGTGCCAGCAGTTCATGGGAAACAGTCCAAGAGACCCAGTACTTC.

About this clone: Other DNA sequences of this sample code for an identical CDR3. This chain connects TRBV7-6 to TRBJ2-7; a weak D match, TRBD1 (5 bases). Germline V lookup: CDR1 SGHVS, CDR2 FNYEAQ. V was clipped by 5 bases and J by 1 base, with 9 bases between them. The CDR3 runs 13 residues. Here the CDR3 reads CASSRGESYEQYF. In nucleotides, the CDR3 is TGTGCCAGCAGCAGGGGTGAATCCTACGAGCAGTACTTC.

The chain combines TRBV25-1 with TRBJ2-7; perhaps TRBD1 as D (5 bases). V gave up 3 bases and J gave up 4 bases, with 10 bases separating them. The CDR3 runs 13 residues. CDR1 and CDR2 (germline): MGHDK, SYGVNS. CDR3: CASSDTGFYEQYF. The CDR3, as DNA: TGTGCCAGCAGTGATACAGGATTTTACGAGCAGTACTTC.

DNA for the CDR3: TGTGCCAGCCAACAGGGCTTAAGCTCCTACGAGCAGTACTTC. Its protein product is CASQQGLSSYEQYF. This rearrangement joins TRBV5-6 to TRBJ2-7; maybe TRBD1 (6 bases). This CDR3 comprises 14 residues. The V and J ends lost 7 bases and 0 bases respectively, with 14 bases between them. Germline V lookup: CDR1 SGHDT, CDR2 YYEEEE.

CDR3 in DNA: TGTGCCAGCAGCGTAGACAGCGGGAGTTACGAGCAGTACTTC. Its translation is CASSVDSGSYEQYF. The V call is TRBV9, the J call TRBJ2-7, with TRBD2 matching 8 bases. Looked up from germline, CDR1 is SGDLS and CDR2 is YYNGEE. J was trimmed by 4 bases and V by 0 bases; bases with no gene match: 3. The CDR3 is 14 amino acids.

V usage is TRBV5-4 and J usage is TRBJ1-1, with 7 bases identical to TRBD1. In germline, CDR1 is SGHNT, CDR2 YYREEE (reference sequence). This CDR3 contains 14 residues. Germline trimming cut 4 bases from V and 5 bases from J; bases unmatched to any gene: 8. The CDR3: CASSLSGGKTEAFF. CDR3 sequence (DNA): TGTGCCAGCAGCCTCTCAGGGGGAAAGACTGAAGCTTTCTTT.

The V and J genes are TRBV28 and TRBJ2-1; D is undetermined. Trimming cost V 6 bases and J 9 bases, with 12 bases left between them. The CDR3 consists of 12 residues. In germline, CDR1 is MDHEN, CDR2 SYDVKM. CDR3 region: CASSPTVAEQFF. DNA for the CDR3: TGTGCCAGCAGCCCCACAGTAGCTGAGCAGTTCTTC.

The CDR3 DNA reads TGTGCCAGCAGCGTAGCGGGGGGAAGTCAAGAGACCCAGTACTTC. The encoded protein is CASSVAGGSQETQYF. V is TRBV9 and J is TRBJ2-5, with 7 bases lining up with TRBD2. Germline trimming cut 0 bases from V and 2 bases from J; bases unmatched to any gene: 4. Germline V gene sequence: CDR1 SGDLS, CDR2 YYNGEE. The CDR3 has 15 amino acids.

The chain carries TRBV7-9 and TRBJ2-1, with 7 nucleotides matching TRBD1. The CDR3 spans 13 residues. The V segment lost 5 bases and the J segment 6 bases; nucleotides outside the gene matches: 4. Germline assignment: CDR1 SEHNR and CDR2 FQNEAQ (reference sequence). CDR3 region: CASSPGTANEQFF. Here the CDR3 DNA reads TGTGCCAGCAGCCCGGGGACAGCCAATGAGCAGTTCTTC.

This chain joins TRBV7-8 and TRBJ1-2, with TRBD1 identical over 11 bases. This CDR3 has 15 amino acids. V shed 5 bases, J shed 5 bases, and the junction held 7 bases outside the gene matches. Germline CDR1 reads SGHVS; CDR2 reads FQNEAQ. The DNA for the CDR3 is TGTGCCAGCAGCGCAGGGACAGGGGGAGGATATGGCTACACCTTC. It is translated as CASSAGTGGGYGYTF.

The chain employs TRBV6-5 and TRBJ2-7, with D unclear. Germline V gives CDR1 MNHEY, CDR2 SVGAGI. The CDR3 spans 12 residues. CDR3 bases: TGTGCGTGTGGGGAACGCGCCTACGAGCAGTACTTC. It encodes CACGERAYEQYF.